This TCR beta chain is from a study of cytomegalovirus exposure and HLA in healthy donors. Study overall: When roughly 420 donors were genotyped, about 80% of them were found to fall in the Caucasian-associated ancestry cluster.

General study results and limits: Likely technical artifact: a cluster of highly shared sequence variants.

Worth noting for this clone: What it binds is unknown.

With 60 Vbeta and 13 Jbeta primers, the PCR was carried out. Sequenced by immunoSEQ multiplex PCR; TCRdb stores in-frame clones only, minus some. Of 150,000 to 200,000 clones detected, more than 65% appear once; the ten largest clones hold under 2%. V was clipped by 3 bases and J by 7 bases, with 6 bases between them. CDR3 length: 11 amino acids. CDR1 is MDHEN and CDR2 is SYDVKM in the germline V gene. Sample: PBMCs. This clonotype was sampled from a woman aged 25 to 39 in good health and CMV-seronegative. The J gene is TRBJ1-2, the V gene TRBV28; D gene unclear. The CDR3 nucleotides read TGTGCCAGCAGTTTCTACGGTGGCTACACCTTC. This sequence encodes CASSFYGGYTF.